This entry features one T cell receptor (beta chain) sequence. What it recognizes is unknown. This entry is derived from a study of OX40 agonist ivuxolimab in advanced cancers. Study-level points and caveats: Which antigen the expanded peripheral T cells recognized is unknown.

Clones were sequenced by immunoSEQ multiplex PCR, and TCRdb holds only the in-frame ones, with some missing. The data show tens of thousands of clones, around 90% seen once. The trim removed 3 bases at V and 0 bases at J, leaving 4 bases unmatched. The germline gives CDR1 LGHNA, CDR2 YSLEER. The CDR3 runs 15 residues. This chain connects TRBV4-3 to TRBJ1-2; 7 bases agree with TRBD1. This clonotype was sampled from an adult with an advanced solid tumor such as melanoma, head and neck, liver or kidney cancer. Sequencing was performed on CD4+ or CD8+ T cells sorted from blood, taken in a trial of the OX40 agonist ivuxolimab. In DNA form, the CDR3 reads TGCGCCAGCAGCCAGCCGCAGGGGGCTAACTATGGCTACACCTTC. Translated, it gives CASSQPQGANYGYTF.